The rows below give T cell receptor beta chains drawn from one sample of a study of cytomegalovirus exposure and HLA in healthy donors. Data came from immunoSEQ multiplex PCR; TCRdb stores just in-frame clones and leaves some out. The repertoire holds some 180,000 clones, with roughly 12% as singletons. Sequencing used PBMCs. The receptor source for this set is a man aged 45-65 years in good health and CMV-seropositive. Each CDR3 is given with its conserved first and last residue. Each record gives: clone size, J gene, V gene, D gene, CDR3 DNA, CDR3 protein. The D gene is left open where the match is weak. Not all rows give a size; the values are once, few, many and, for expanded clones, a class.

NA	TRBJ2-4	TRBV2	TRBD1	TGTGCCAGCAGTGAAGCGCGACAGGGATTGAACATTCAGTACTTC	CASSEARQGLNIQYF
NA	TRBJ2-1	TRBV6-6	TRBD2	TGTGCCAGCAAGGCGGGGGGCCAGAATGAGCAGTTCTTC	CASKAGGQNEQFF
few	TRBJ1-5	TRBV6-5	NA	TGTGCCAGCAGGAGACTGGACGGTAGGGGGCCCCAGCATTTT	CASRRLDGRGPQHF
few	TRBJ2-5	TRBV11-3	TRBD2	TGTGCCAGCAGCTTAGATGGGGGGGCCCAGTACTTC	CASSLDGGAQYF
NA	TRBJ1-2	TRBV30	NA	TGTGCCTGGAGTGTAACAGCGGATGGCTACACCTTC	CAWSVTADGYTF
few	TRBJ1-3	TRBV19	NA	TGTGCCAGTACCCTGACAGGAATCTCTGGAAACACCATATATTTT	CASTLTGISGNTIYF
few	TRBJ1-5	TRBV6-5	NA	TGTGCCAGCAGCCCCCGGGGGGGTTCTGGGCAGCCCCAGCATTTT	CASSPRGGSGQPQHF
few	TRBJ1-6	TRBV10-3	NA	TGTGCCATCAGTCCGCTCGGGCAGGGGAACTCACCCCTCCACTTT	CAISPLGQGNSPLHF
NA	TRBJ2-1	TRBV5-1	TRBD2	TGCGCCAGCAACCCGGATGGTAGCGGGGGGGCCGGGGAGCAGTTCTTC	CASNPDGSGGAGEQFF
few	TRBJ1-1	TRBV2	NA	TGTGCCACCTTTGACAGAATGAACACTGAAGCTTTCTTT	CATFDRMNTEAFF
NA	TRBJ1-5	TRBV7-2	TRBD1	TGTGCCAGCAGCTCGCCCCAGGGGGCTAGGAGCAATCAGCCCCAGCATTTT	CASSSPQGARSNQPQHF
NA	TRBJ2-7	TRBV29-1	TRBD1	TGCAGCGTTGGACGGGACAGGGCTGGAGAGCAGTACTTC	CSVGRDRAGEQYF
few	TRBJ2-1	TRBV14	TRBD2	TGTGCCAGCAAGTCCTGGACTAGCGGGGGGGTCCGAAGCTACAATGAGCAGTTCTTC	CASKSWTSGGVRSYNEQFF
NA	TRBJ1-6	TRBV4-3	TRBD1	TGCGCCAGCAGCCAAGGGACAGGGAGGGATTCACCCCTCCACTTT	CASSQGTGRDSPLHF
few	TRBJ2-3	TRBV7-3	TRBD2	TGTGCCAGCAGCTTAGCGGGGGGATCCACAGATACGCAGTATTTT	CASSLAGGSTDTQYF
NA	TRBJ1-1	TRBV6-1	NA	TGTGCCAGCAGCCCGACAGGGAACACTGAAGCTTTCTTT	CASSPTGNTEAFF
few	TRBJ1-5	TRBV7-9	NA	TGTGCCAGCAGCTCTCAGGGAGGTCAGGAGCCCCAGCATTTT	CASSSQGGQEPQHF
NA	TRBJ1-3	TRBV4-3	NA	TGCGCCAGCAGCCAAGATGTTGAGGGAACGCGAGGAAACACCATATATTTT	CASSQDVEGTRGNTIYF
few	TRBJ1-2	TRBV5-4	NA	TGTGCCAGCAGCCGGAGCACATCACCGGATGGCTATGGCTACACCTTC	CASSRSTSPDGYGYTF
once	TRBJ2-4	TRBV6-6	NA	TGTGCCAGCAGTCGTAACCAGGGGGCCAAAAACATTCAGTACTTC	CASSRNQGAKNIQYF
few	TRBJ2-5	TRBV4-2	TRBD1	TGTGCCAGCAGCCGGAGACAGGGGGGGGGAGAGACCCAGTACTTC	CASSRRQGGGETQYF
NA	TRBJ1-1	TRBV7-2	NA	TGTGCCAGCAGCTTTAAGAACACTGAAGCTTTCTTT	CASSFKNTEAFF
NA	TRBJ1-2	TRBV6-5	TRBD1	TGTGCCAGCAGTTATTCAGGGGGGCGCATTGGCTACACCTTC	CASSYSGGRIGYTF
few	TRBJ2-7	TRBV11-2	NA	TGTGCCAGCAGCTTAGCGGCGGGCAGGTCCTACGAGCAGTACTTC	CASSLAAGRSYEQYF
few	TRBJ1-2	TRBV28	TRBD1	TGTGCCAGCAGTTTGCAGGGGGTGCACTTGTCCGAATATGGCTACACCTTC	CASSLQGVHLSEYGYTF
NA	TRBJ1-2	TRBV7-9	NA	TGTGCCAGCAGCTTAGCGGGGGGGACAGGCTACACCTTC	CASSLAGGTGYTF
NA	TRBJ2-7	TRBV7-9	NA	TGTGCCAGCAGTCCCGACACAACCTACGAGCAGTACTTC	CASSPDTTYEQYF
NA	TRBJ1-4	TRBV7-9	TRBD1	TGTGCCAGCAGCAGAACAGGGGGTGGGGAAAAACTGTTTTTT	CASSRTGGGEKLFF
few	TRBJ2-2	TRBV27	TRBD1	TGTGCCAGCAGGAGGACAGGGAGAGGCGCCGGGGAGCTGTTTTTT	CASRRTGRGAGELFF
few	TRBJ2-4	TRBV7-2	NA	TGTGCCAGCAGCTTCTACCCACCTCTAGCCAAAAACATTCAGTACTTC	CASSFYPPLAKNIQYF
few	TRBJ2-2	TRBV4-1	NA	TGCGCCAGCAGCGGTGACCGTGGGGCCCTGAGCACCGGGGAGCTGTTTTTT	CASSGDRGALSTGELFF
NA	TRBJ1-4	TRBV7-9	NA	TGTGCCATCCGGGGGGTTTTAACTAATGAAAAACTGTTTTTT	CAIRGVLTNEKLFF
few	TRBJ2-5	TRBV20-1	NA	TGCAGTGCTGAGACTGCAGAGACCCAGTACTTC	CSAETAETQYF
few	TRBJ1-6	TRBV29-1	NA	TGCAGCGTTGAGGAAGGGGTTAATTCACCCCTCCACTTT	CSVEEGVNSPLHF
few	TRBJ1-6	TRBV11-3	NA	TGTGCCAGCAGCTTAGTCCCGACAGGCCGCGGGAATTCACCCCTCCACTTT	CASSLVPTGRGNSPLHF
few	TRBJ2-1	TRBV27	TRBD2	TGTGCCAGCAGTCTATCTAGCGGTGAGCAGTTCTTC	CASSLSSGEQFF
few	TRBJ2-2	TRBV5-4	NA	TGTGCCAGCAGCCCGTCAACCGAGGTGGCCGGGGAGCTGTTTTTT	CASSPSTEVAGELFF
NA	TRBJ2-3	TRBV7-7	NA	TGTGCCAGCAGCGCAGACGGGAACACAGATACGCAGTATTTT	CASSADGNTDTQYF
NA	TRBJ1-2	TRBV5-4	TRBD1	TGTGCCAGCAGCTTGGGGCAGGGGGCAGGGCCTCCGAGGGGCTACACCTTC	CASSLGQGAGPPRGYTF
few	TRBJ1-4	TRBV29-1	NA	TGCAGCGCCGAATTCGGGGGTAATGAAAAACTGTTTTTT	CSAEFGGNEKLFF
NA	TRBJ2-3	TRBV19	TRBD2	TGTGCCAGTAGTTCCCCCCAGCGGGGGATTCCAGTGAGAGATACGCAGTATTTT	CASSSPQRGIPVRDTQYF
NA	TRBJ1-4	TRBV5-1	NA	TGCGCCAGCAGCCCCGAGGGGGGGCGTTTTGAAAAACTGTTTTTT	CASSPEGGRFEKLFF